The source of this T cell receptor (beta chain) is a study of tumor-infiltrating lymphocytes in primary liver carcinoma. Constant-region priming of approximately 500 ng total RNA yielded TCR beta cDNA. Three rounds of nested multiplex PCR with slightly modified ARM-PCR produced TCR beta libraries. TRBV1-TRBV30 forward primers paired with a C-beta reverse primer were used in the first two PCR rounds, which ran about 11 cycles each. A single record per CDR3 protein comes from TCRdb applying MiXCR to the multiplex PCR reads. This sample has around 210,000 distinct CDR3 sequences, with less than 70% found just once. This CDR3 is 18 amino acids long. In germline, CDR1 is MNHEY, CDR2 SVGAGI. Comments on this clonotype: Its ends do not fully match the called genes, so a read error is possible.

The source of the blood RNA was unsorted whole blood, and germline DNA was extracted as well. The chain employs TRBV6-5 and TRBJ1-5; TRBD1 agrees at 8 bases. The sample was peripheral blood. This sequence originates from a woman in her sixties with primary liver carcinoma and hepatitis B virus infection. In DNA form, the CDR3 reads TGTGCCCGCAGTCTCCACCAGACAGGGGTGGATGGCAATCAGCCCCAGCATTTT. Translating gives CARSLHQTGVDGNQPQHF.